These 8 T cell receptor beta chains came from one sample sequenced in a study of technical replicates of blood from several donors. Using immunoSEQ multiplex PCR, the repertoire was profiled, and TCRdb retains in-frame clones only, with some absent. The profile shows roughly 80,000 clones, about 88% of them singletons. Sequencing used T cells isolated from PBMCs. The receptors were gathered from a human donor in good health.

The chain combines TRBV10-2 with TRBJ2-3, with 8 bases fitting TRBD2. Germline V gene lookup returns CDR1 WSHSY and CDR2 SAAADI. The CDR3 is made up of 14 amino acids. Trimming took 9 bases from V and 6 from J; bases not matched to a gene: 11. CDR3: CASTSGREADTQYF. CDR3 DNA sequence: TGCGCCAGTACTAGCGGAAGAGAGGCGGATACGCAGTATTTT.

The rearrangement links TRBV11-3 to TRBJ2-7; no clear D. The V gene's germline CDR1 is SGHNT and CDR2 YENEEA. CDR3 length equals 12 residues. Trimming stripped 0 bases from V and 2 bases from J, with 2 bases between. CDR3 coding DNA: TGTGCCAGCAGCTTAGACACCTACGAGCAGTACTTC. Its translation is CASSLDTYEQYF.

In DNA, the CDR3 is TGTGCCAGCAGCTTGGGGGCAGGGAAGACCACTGAAGCTTTCTTT. Translating it yields CASSLGAGKTTEAFF. The chain joins TRBV5-5 to TRBJ1-1; possibly TRBD1 for D (5 bases). Germline-derived CDR1 and CDR2 are SGHKS and YYEKEE (reference sequence). Trimming pared 0 bases from V and 4 bases from J, leaving 13 bases between. This CDR3 is built from 15 residues.

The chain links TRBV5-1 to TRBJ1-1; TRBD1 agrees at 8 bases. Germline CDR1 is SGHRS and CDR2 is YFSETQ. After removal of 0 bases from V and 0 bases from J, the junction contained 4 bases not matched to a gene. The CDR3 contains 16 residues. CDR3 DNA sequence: TGCGCCAGCAGCTTGGAAGCAGGGGGCCTGAACACTGAAGCTTTCTTT. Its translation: CASSLEAGGLNTEAFF.

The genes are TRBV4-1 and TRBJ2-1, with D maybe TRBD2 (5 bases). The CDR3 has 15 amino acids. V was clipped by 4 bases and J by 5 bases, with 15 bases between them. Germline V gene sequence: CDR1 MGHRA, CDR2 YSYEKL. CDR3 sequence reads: CASSPLGSLDNEQFF. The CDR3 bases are TGCGCCAGCAGCCCATTGGGGAGCCTAGACAATGAGCAGTTCTTC.

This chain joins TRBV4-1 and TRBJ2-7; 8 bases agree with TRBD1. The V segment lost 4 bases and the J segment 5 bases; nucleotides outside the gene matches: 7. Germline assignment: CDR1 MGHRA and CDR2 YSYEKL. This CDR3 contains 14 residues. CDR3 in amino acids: CASSPTGGGNEQYF. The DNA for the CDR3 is TGCGCCAGCAGCCCTACAGGGGGAGGTAACGAGCAGTACTTC.

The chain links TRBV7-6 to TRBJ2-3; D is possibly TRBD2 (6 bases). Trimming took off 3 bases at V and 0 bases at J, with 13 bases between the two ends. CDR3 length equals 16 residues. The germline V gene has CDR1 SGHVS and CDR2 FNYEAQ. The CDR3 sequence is CASSLARDFSTDTQYF. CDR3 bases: TGTGCCAGCAGCTTGGCTCGGGACTTCAGCACAGATACGCAGTATTTT.

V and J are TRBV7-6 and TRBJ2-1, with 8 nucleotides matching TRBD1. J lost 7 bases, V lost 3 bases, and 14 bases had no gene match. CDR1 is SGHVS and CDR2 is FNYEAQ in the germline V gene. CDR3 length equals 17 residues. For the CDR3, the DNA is TGTGCCAGCAGCTTCGTTTTGGGTCAGGGGGCGCGTAATGAGCAGTTCTTC. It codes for CASSFVLGQGARNEQFF.